This TCR beta chain is drawn from a study of T-cell memory formation after mild COVID-19. Germline-derived CDR1 and CDR2 are ENHRY and SYGVKD. Trimming removed 6 bases from V and 1 base from J, with 9 bases in between. The CDR3 runs 13 residues. From the 5' RACE reads, TCRdb called clonotypes with MiXCR, one entry per CDR3 protein. The sample shows roughly 120,000 distinct CDR3 sequences, 15% to 20% of them seen only once. The chain couples TRBV10-3 to TRBJ1-1; TRBD1 might be the D (6 bases). The sample comprised PBMCs or a T cell subset sorted from them (not recorded which). The TCR sequence derives from an adult woman who had mild COVID-19 (a few samples of this study predate the infection). Cell type and time point are not known. The CDR3 protein is CAISLGQNTEAFF. The CDR3 DNA is TGTGCCATCAGCCTGGGACAGAACACTGAAGCTTTCTTT.